This T cell receptor beta chain was documented in a study of control samples from healthy donors and cancer patients. The CDR3 loop spans 13 amino acids. In germline, CDR1 is MNHNY, CDR2 SVGAGI (reference sequence). V lost 8 bases and J lost 0, with 8 bases in between. The repertoire was sequenced with immunoSEQ multiplex PCR; TCRdb's copy has only in-frame clones and lacks some. The table shows almost 95,000 clones, with about nine tenths occurring only once. V gene TRBV6-6 combines with J gene TRBJ1-3; D unresolved. The sequencing sample was made of blood. The sequence was collected from a young woman in good health. The DNA for the CDR3 is TGTGCCAGCCGGGAGGGCTCTGGAAACACCATATATTTT. Translated: CASREGSGNTIYF.